The rows below give T cell receptor beta chains drawn from one sample of a study of T cells in Graves' hyperthyroidism and ophthalmopathy. From the multiplex PCR reads, TCRdb called clonotypes with MiXCR, one entry per CDR3 protein. This sample has approximately 590,000 distinct CDR3 sequences, with around a sixth found just once. The sample consisted of blood. These receptors were collected from a woman aged 25-40 years with Graves' hyperthyroidism. Both conserved end residues are trimmed from each CDR3.

TRBV15	TRBJ2-7	ATSTRTTYEQY
TRBV5-5	TRBJ1-4	ASSFVGGGGSNEKLF
TRBV6-1	TRBJ1-4	ASEGTGATNEKLF
TRBV5-1	TRBJ1-1	ASSLMAGTEAF
TRBV29-1	TRBJ2-7	SVYDSDYEQY
TRBV12-3/TRBV12-4	TRBJ2-7	ASSLPSEAGGHEQY
TRBV7-2	TRBJ2-7	ASSPLAGAIYEQY
TRBV20-1	TRBJ1-5	SVGDNYSNQPQH
TRBV28	TRBJ1-2	ASSYRVGYT
TRBV4-3	TRBJ2-7	ASSQDRGVAYEQY
TRBV29-1	TRBJ2-3	SANPRLADTDTQY
TRBV6-5	TRBJ1-1	ASSSWTSVGDTEAF
TRBV30	TRBJ1-5	AWSAPPSGNQPQH
TRBV7-3	TRBJ2-2	ASTATAAGELF
TRBV29-1	TRBJ1-5	SVGRSLGEPQH
TRBV5-5	TRBJ2-3	ASSSGGRPTDTQY
TRBV6-1	TRBJ2-1	ASRLRRQGMTYNEQF